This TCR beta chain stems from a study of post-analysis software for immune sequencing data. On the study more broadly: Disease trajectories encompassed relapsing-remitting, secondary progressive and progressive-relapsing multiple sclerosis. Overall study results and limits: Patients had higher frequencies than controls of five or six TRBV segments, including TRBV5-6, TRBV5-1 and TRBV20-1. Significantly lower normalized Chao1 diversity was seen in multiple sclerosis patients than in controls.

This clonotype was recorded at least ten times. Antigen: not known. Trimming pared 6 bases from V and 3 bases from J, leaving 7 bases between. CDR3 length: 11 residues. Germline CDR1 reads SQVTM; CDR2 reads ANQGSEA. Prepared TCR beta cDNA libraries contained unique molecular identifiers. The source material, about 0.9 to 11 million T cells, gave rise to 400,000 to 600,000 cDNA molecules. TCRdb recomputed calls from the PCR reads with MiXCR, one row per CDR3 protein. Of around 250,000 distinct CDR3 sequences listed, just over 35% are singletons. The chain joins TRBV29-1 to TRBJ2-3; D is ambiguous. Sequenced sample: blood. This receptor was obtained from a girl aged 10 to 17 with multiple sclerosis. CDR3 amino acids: CSVTVTDTQYF. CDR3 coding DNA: TGCAGCGTAACCGTGACAGATACGCAGTATTTT.